The rows below give T cell receptor beta chains drawn from one sample of a study of blood T cell repertoires in COVID-19. TCRdb keeps only in-frame clones here, not all; method: immunoSEQ multiplex PCR. The sample holds more than 45,000 clones, 85% seen once. The sequencing input was peripheral blood. These receptors originate from a man aged 40-50 years with active COVID-19. CDR3s include the opening cysteine and the closing phenylalanine or tryptophan. Fields, in order: D gene, V gene, clone size, J gene, CDR3 protein, CDR3 DNA. D genes are given only for firm matches. Clone size is shown for a subset of rows, as once, few, many or a class of expanded clone.

NA	TRBV10-3	NA	TRBJ1-6	CAISESSDYNSPLHF	TGTGCCATCAGTGAGTCGAGTGACTATAATTCACCCCTCCACTTT
TRBD1	TRBV5-6	NA	TRBJ1-4	CASSSGTATTNEKLFF	TGTGCCAGCAGCTCAGGGACAGCGACAACTAATGAAAAACTGTTTTTT
NA	TRBV6-2/TRBV6-3	NA	TRBJ1-2	CASSYSWALVEGYGYTF	TGTGCCAGCAGTTACTCTTGGGCCCTGGTGGAGGGCTATGGCTACACCTTC
TRBD2	TRBV19	NA	TRBJ2-1	CASQYRAGGPNNEQFF	TGTGCCAGCCAGTATAGGGCGGGAGGGCCGAACAATGAGCAGTTCTTC
NA	TRBV11-2	NA	TRBJ2-1	CASSPDPGYNEQFF	TGTGCCAGCAGCCCCGACCCCGGGTACAATGAGCAGTTCTTC
TRBD1	TRBV19	NA	TRBJ2-7	CASSYRGLSPNEQYF	TGTGCCAGTAGTTACAGGGGCCTCTCCCCTAACGAGCAGTACTTC
NA	TRBV25-1	many	TRBJ2-7	CASSVVGDEQYF	TGTGCCAGCAGTGTTGTCGGAGACGAGCAGTACTTC
TRBD2	TRBV18	once	TRBJ2-7	CASSPRMTSGSGYEQYF	TGTGCCAGCTCACCCCGAATGACTAGCGGGAGTGGTTACGAGCAGTACTTC
NA	TRBV14	NA	TRBJ2-1	CASSRTAYYNEQFF	TGTGCCAGCAGCCGGACAGCCTACTACAATGAGCAGTTCTTC
TRBD2	TRBV19	NA	TRBJ2-3	CASTRHSGDTDTQYF	TGTGCCAGTACCCGGCACAGCGGGGATACAGATACGCAGTATTTT
TRBD2	TRBV5-6	NA	TRBJ2-2	CASSQGRGLAGWAGELFF	TGTGCCAGCAGCCAAGGGAGAGGACTAGCGGGATGGGCCGGGGAGCTGTTTTTT
TRBD2	TRBV6-1	NA	TRBJ2-3	CASSAGLAGASTDTQYF	TGTGCCAGCAGTGCCGGACTAGCGGGAGCCAGCACAGATACGCAGTATTTT
NA	TRBV4-1	few	TRBJ1-1	CASSQGRTKGNTEAFF	TGCGCCAGCAGCCAAGGCCGGACAAAAGGCAACACTGAAGCTTTCTTT
TRBD1	TRBV5-5	once	TRBJ2-2	CASSWTGENTGELFF	TGTGCCAGCAGCTGGACAGGGGAGAACACCGGGGAGCTGTTTTTT
NA	TRBV28	NA	TRBJ2-7	CASRVGDYEQYF	TGTGCCAGTCGCGTAGGGGACTACGAGCAGTACTTC
NA	TRBV9	NA	TRBJ2-5	CASSVDEGQGETQYF	TGTGCCAGCAGCGTCGATGAGGGCCAAGGGGAGACCCAGTACTTC
TRBD2	TRBV9	NA	TRBJ2-3	CASSVSSSGSEITDTQYF	TGTGCCAGCAGCGTATCCTCTAGCGGTTCCGAGATCACAGATACGCAGTATTTT
NA	TRBV7-9	few	TRBJ2-1	CASSLADQASYNEQFF	TGTGCCAGCAGCTTAGCGGATCAGGCGTCCTACAATGAGCAGTTCTTC
NA	TRBV6-5	NA	TRBJ2-1	CASSPRLARNNEQFF	TGTGCCAGCAGTCCTCGGCTAGCGCGCAACAATGAGCAGTTCTTC
TRBD2	TRBV6-5	NA	TRBJ2-3	CASGAGAPDTQYF	TGTGCCAGCGGGGCGGGAGCACCAGATACGCAGTATTTT
NA	TRBV7-9	once	TRBJ2-3	CASSFGGDTQYF	TGTGCCAGCAGCTTTGGAGGGGATACGCAGTATTTT
NA	TRBV7-6	NA	TRBJ2-1	CASSLRTLQTSYNEQFF	TGTGCCAGCAGCCTTAGGACACTTCAAACCTCCTACAATGAGCAGTTCTTC
NA	TRBV28	NA	TRBJ2-5	CASSFRYRTGETQYF	TGTGCCAGCAGTTTTCGGTACAGGACCGGAGAGACCCAGTACTTC
NA	TRBV10-3	once	TRBJ2-2	CAISADTPDTGELFF	TGTGCCATCAGTGCGGACACGCCGGACACCGGGGAGCTGTTTTTT
NA	TRBV5-4	once	TRBJ1-2	CASSLATALGYTF	TGTGCCAGCAGCTTGGCGACAGCCTTGGGCTACACCTTC
NA	TRBV9	NA	TRBJ1-1	CASTGRAENTEAFF	TGTGCCAGCACCGGGCGGGCTGAGAACACTGAAGCTTTCTTT
NA	TRBV6-5	NA	TRBJ1-2	CASSYRRLRSHYGYTF	TGTGCCAGCAGTTACCGTCGTTTGAGATCCCACTATGGCTACACCTTC
TRBD2	TRBV19	NA	TRBJ2-1	CASSGTSGTHNEQFF	TGTGCCAGTAGTGGTACTAGCGGAACCCACAATGAGCAGTTCTTC
NA	TRBV10-3	NA	TRBJ1-2	CAMEKGEGNYGYTF	TGTGCCATGGAGAAGGGGGAGGGGAACTATGGCTACACCTTC
TRBD2	TRBV7-8	NA	TRBJ2-3	CASSLGVSGPSTDTQYF	TGTGCCAGCAGCTTAGGGGTTAGCGGGCCTAGCACAGATACGCAGTATTTT
TRBD2	TRBV5-1	NA	TRBJ2-7	CASSYEAGVPLGEQYF	TGCGCCAGCAGCTATGAGGCGGGAGTCCCTCTGGGGGAGCAGTACTTC
TRBD1	TRBV23-1	NA	TRBJ1-2	CASSRSTGDGYTF	TGCGCCAGCAGTCGCTCCACAGGGGATGGCTACACCTTC
TRBD1	TRBV29-1	NA	TRBJ1-5	CSVLTGGGNQPQHF	TGCAGCGTCCTCACAGGGGGTGGGAATCAGCCCCAGCATTTT
NA	TRBV2	once	TRBJ1-2	CASSPFLTFGGGYTF	TGTGCCAGCAGTCCTTTTCTGACTTTCGGAGGAGGCTACACCTTC
TRBD1	TRBV27	NA	TRBJ1-5	CASSGQGSSNQPQHF	TGTGCCAGCAGTGGACAGGGCTCTAGCAATCAGCCCCAGCATTTT
NA	TRBV18	NA	TRBJ1-6	CASSPWTERGSPLHF	TGTGCCAGCTCACCTTGGACCGAGAGAGGGTCACCCCTCCACTTT
TRBD1	TRBV28	NA	TRBJ1-1	CASSFSLRTGMLAEAFF	TGTGCCAGCAGTTTCTCATTAAGGACAGGGATGCTCGCTGAAGCTTTCTTT
NA	TRBV18	NA	TRBJ2-1	CASSPEGNRNEQFF	TGTGCCAGCTCACCTGAGGGAAATCGGAATGAGCAGTTCTTC
NA	TRBV10-3	NA	TRBJ2-2	CAISTASGGELFF	TGTGCCATCAGCACAGCTTCTGGCGGGGAGCTGTTTTTT
TRBD2	TRBV7-8	NA	TRBJ2-6	CASRTSGASGANVLTF	TGTGCCAGCAGGACTAGCGGGGCCTCTGGGGCCAACGTCCTGACTTTC
TRBD2	TRBV27	NA	TRBJ2-1	CASIGGGRGPGEQFF	TGTGCCAGCATAGGGGGCGGGAGGGGCCCCGGTGAGCAGTTCTTC
TRBD2	TRBV19	NA	TRBJ2-7	CASSIAGGSSYEQYF	TGTGCCAGTAGTATAGCGGGAGGGAGCTCCTACGAGCAGTACTTC
TRBD1	TRBV28	NA	TRBJ1-1	CASTLYRGENTEAFF	TGTGCCAGCACCCTATACAGGGGCGAGAACACTGAAGCTTTCTTT
NA	TRBV28	NA	TRBJ1-5	CASSSGESSNQPQHF	TGTGCCAGCAGTTCAGGGGAGTCAAGCAATCAGCCCCAGCATTTT
TRBD1	TRBV7-8	once	TRBJ1-2	CASSFRIGGDYGYTF	TGTGCCAGCAGCTTCCGGATAGGGGGCGACTATGGCTACACCTTC
TRBD1	TRBV7-2	NA	TRBJ2-5	CASRHTGGRETQYF	TGTGCCAGCAGGCACACAGGGGGTCGGGAGACCCAGTACTTC
TRBD2	TRBV2	NA	TRBJ2-5	CASSDLGGGRDQETQYF	TGTGCCAGCAGTGATCTTGGAGGCGGGAGAGACCAAGAGACCCAGTACTTC
TRBD1	TRBV3-1/TRBV3-2	NA	TRBJ1-3	CASSHEGQAGNTIYF	TGTGCCAGCAGCCATGAAGGACAGGCTGGAAACACCATATATTTT
NA	TRBV18	NA	TRBJ2-1	CASSDSRDEQFF	TGTGCCAGCTCCGATTCACGCGATGAGCAGTTCTTC
NA	TRBV11-3	NA	TRBJ2-3	CASSEGPDTQYF	TGTGCCAGCAGCGAGGGTCCAGATACGCAGTATTTT